This T cell receptor beta chain was captured by sequencing in a study of cytomegalovirus exposure and HLA in healthy donors. Study-wide context: A prior study identified just under 120 million unique TCR beta sequences from 180 million or so T cells. Unique TCRs numbering approximately 80 million, obtained from HLA-typed donors, made up an early data release. Overall study findings and caveats: Among donors in an Asian-associated ancestry cluster, a later analysis reportedly found fewer N-insertions than the roughly 610-donor mean.

CDR3 length: 15 residues. The ends lost 3 bases at V and 6 bases at J; junction bases unmatched: 7. Germline values: CDR1 SGHTA, CDR2 FQGNSA. The primer mix had 60 Vbeta and 13 Jbeta primers. The data were produced by immunoSEQ multiplex PCR, yet TCRdb's version contains in-frame clones alone and is incomplete. The profile covers 120,000 or so clones, with more than 75% appearing a single time and about 11% taken by the ten largest. A remark on this clone: Its antigen is not identified.

The donors gave bone marrow, and they were healthy. The V call is TRBV7-2, the J call TRBJ2-7, with 11 bases matching TRBD2. This clonotype was sampled from a young man in good health and CMV-seropositive. Input material: PBMCs. The CDR3 DNA sequence: TGTGCCAGCAGCTTTAGTAGCGGGAGGGTTGGCGAGCAGTACTTC. It specifies CASSFSSGRVGEQYF.